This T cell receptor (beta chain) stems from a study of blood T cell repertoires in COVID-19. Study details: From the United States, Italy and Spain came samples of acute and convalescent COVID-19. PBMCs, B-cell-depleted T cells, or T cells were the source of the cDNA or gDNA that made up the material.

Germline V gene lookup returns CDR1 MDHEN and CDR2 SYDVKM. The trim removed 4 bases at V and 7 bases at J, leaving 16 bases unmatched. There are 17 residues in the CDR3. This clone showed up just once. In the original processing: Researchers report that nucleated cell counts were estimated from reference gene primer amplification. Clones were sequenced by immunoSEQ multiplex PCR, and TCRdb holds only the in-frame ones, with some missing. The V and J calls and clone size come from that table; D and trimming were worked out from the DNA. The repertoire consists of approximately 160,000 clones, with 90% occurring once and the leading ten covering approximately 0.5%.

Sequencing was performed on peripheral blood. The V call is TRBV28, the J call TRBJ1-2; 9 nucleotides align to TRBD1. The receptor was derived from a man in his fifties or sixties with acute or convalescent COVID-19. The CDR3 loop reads CASSSHPTGGEGSGYTF. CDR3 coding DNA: TGTGCCAGCAGTTCCCACCCTACAGGGGGCGAGGGGAGTGGCTACACCTTC.